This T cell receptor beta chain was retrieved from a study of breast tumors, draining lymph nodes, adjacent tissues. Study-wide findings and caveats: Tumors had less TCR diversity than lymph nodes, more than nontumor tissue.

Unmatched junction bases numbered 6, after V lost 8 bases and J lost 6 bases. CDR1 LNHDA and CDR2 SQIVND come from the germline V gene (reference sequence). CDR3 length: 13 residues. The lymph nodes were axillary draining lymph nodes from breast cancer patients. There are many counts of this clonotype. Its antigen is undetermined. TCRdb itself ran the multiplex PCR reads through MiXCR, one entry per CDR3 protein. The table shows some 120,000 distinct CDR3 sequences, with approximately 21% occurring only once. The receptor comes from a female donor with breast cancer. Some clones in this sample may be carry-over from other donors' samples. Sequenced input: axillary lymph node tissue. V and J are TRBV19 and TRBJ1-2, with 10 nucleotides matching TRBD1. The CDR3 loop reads CASQIGQGDGYTF. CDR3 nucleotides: TGTGCCAGTCAAATTGGACAGGGGGATGGCTACACCTTC.